The 10 T cell receptor beta chains reported below all come from one sample, sequenced in a study of neurological immune-mediated disorders. TCRdb passed the 5' RACE reads through MiXCR, listing each CDR3 protein once. The sample shows 40,000 to 50,000 distinct CDR3 sequences, 10% of them seen only once. The sequencing input was PBMCs. The receptors were sampled from a woman in her forties with HTLV-1-associated myelopathy (HAM/TSP).

This clonotype was observed at least ten times. The chain uses TRBV5-1 and TRBJ2-7, with D perhaps TRBD2 (5 bases). Germline CDR1 reads SGHRS; CDR2 reads YFSETQ. CDR3 size: 14 residues. V lost 3 bases to trimming and J lost 1 base, with 11 bases between them. The CDR3 sequence: CASSSDGISYEQYF. The CDR3 DNA is TGCGCCAGCAGCTCGGACGGGATATCCTACGAGCAGTACTTC.

This clonotype was seen repeatedly, ten times or more. V is TRBV5-4 and J is TRBJ2-1, with 10 bases fitting TRBD1. V lost 4 bases to trimming and J lost 0 bases; unmatched junction nucleotides: 10. Germline lookup yields CDR1 SGHNT and CDR2 YYREEE (reference sequence). This CDR3 contains 18 residues. The CDR3 DNA reads TGTGCCAGCAGCCAAATACCGGGACAGGGGAGCTCCTACAATGAGCAGTTCTTC. It is translated as CASSQIPGQGSSYNEQFF.

This clonotype has at least ten counts. The chain uses TRBV6-2 or TRBV6-3 and TRBJ2-5; 8 bases are shared with TRBD2. With V trimmed by 5 bases and J by 2 bases, 10 bases remained unmatched. There are 16 residues in the CDR3. Germline CDR1 and CDR2: MNHEY and SVGEGT. The CDR3: CASSPLGGELQETQYF. DNA for the CDR3: TGTGCCAGCAGTCCTCTCGGGGGGGAGCTACAAGAGACCCAGTACTTC.

This clonotype has a count of ten or more. The rearrangement links TRBV7-2 to TRBJ2-7, with D possibly TRBD2 on 7 matching bases. The CDR3 is made up of 18 amino acids. CDR1 and CDR2 (germline): SGHTA, FQGNSA. V dropped 5 bases and J dropped 4 bases, with 27 bases sitting between them. The CDR3: CASSTPRRGGEFMYEQYF. The CDR3 nucleotides read TGTGCCAGCAGCACACCTAGGAGGGGGGGGGAGTTCATGTACGAGCAGTACTTC.

This clonotype was picked up many times. The chain employs TRBV7-2 and TRBJ2-5, with TRBD2 identical over 7 bases. V lost 5 bases, J lost 9 bases, and 12 bases stayed unmatched. CDR3 size: 14 residues. The germline gives CDR1 SGHTA, CDR2 FQGNSA. CDR3 region: CASSPPGTTYSQYF. The CDR3, as DNA: TGTGCCAGCAGCCCGCCCGGGACTACCTATTCCCAGTACTTC.

Ten or more counts support this clonotype. The chain links TRBV21-1 to TRBJ1-3; TRBD1, the D gene given by the table, was not confirmed from the DNA. TRBV21-1 is described as a pseudogene. The CDR3 spans 17 residues. CDR3 bases: TGTGCCAGCCTTCATCCCCAGGGGCCCAGCTCTGGAAACACCATATATTTT. Translation gives CASLHPQGPSSGNTIYF.

The sample holds many counts of this clonotype. J is TRBJ1-4 and V is TRBV5-1, with 8 bases lining up with TRBD1. The V and J ends lost 3 bases and 7 bases, in that order; junction bases with no gene match: 11. Germline V gene lookup returns CDR1 SGHRS and CDR2 YFSETQ. The CDR3 covers 16 residues. CDR3 in amino acids: CASSSDRDRTREKLFF. DNA of the CDR3: TGCGCCAGCAGCTCAGACCGGGACAGGACACGTGAAAAACTGTTTTTT.

The chain combines TRBV20-1 with TRBJ1-6, with 8 nucleotides matching TRBD1. V trimming: 3 bases; J trimming: 8 bases; junction bases outside the gene matches: 6. The CDR3 is made up of 14 amino acids. Germline V gene data show CDR1 as DFQATT and CDR2 as SNEGSKA (reference sequence). The CDR3: CSASRGPEDSPLHF. CDR3 nucleotides: TGCAGTGCTAGCAGGGGGCCGGAGGATTCACCCCTCCACTTT.

Ten or more counts support this clonotype. The chain couples TRBV9 to TRBJ2-1; TRBD2 matches at 7 bases. The CDR3 has 17 amino acids. V lost 0 bases and J lost 0; bases outside the gene matches: 6. Germline V gene sequence: CDR1 SGDLS, CDR2 YYNGEE. CDR3 coding DNA: TGTGCCAGCAGCGTAGAAGGAGCGGGGAGCTCCTACAATGAGCAGTTCTTC. Translated, it gives CASSVEGAGSSYNEQFF.

This clonotype has ten or more counts. V gene TRBV18 combines with J gene TRBJ1-2, with D maybe TRBD1 (6 bases). The CDR3 is 13 amino acids. V was pared by 3 bases and J by 10 bases, with 15 bases between. The germline V gene encodes CDR1 KGHSH and CDR2 LQKENI. The CDR3 loop is CASSPGTYYDYTF. The CDR3 nucleotides are TGTGCCAGCTCACCCGGGACATACTACGACTACACCTTC. Combining the CDR3 with reference TRBV18 and TRBJ1-2 gives the whole variable domain NAGVMQNPRHLVRRRGQEARLRCSPMKGHSHVYWYRQLPEEGLKFMVYLQKENIIDESGMPKERFSAEFPKEGPSILRIQQVVRGDSAAYFCASSPGTYYDYTFGSGTRLTVV.